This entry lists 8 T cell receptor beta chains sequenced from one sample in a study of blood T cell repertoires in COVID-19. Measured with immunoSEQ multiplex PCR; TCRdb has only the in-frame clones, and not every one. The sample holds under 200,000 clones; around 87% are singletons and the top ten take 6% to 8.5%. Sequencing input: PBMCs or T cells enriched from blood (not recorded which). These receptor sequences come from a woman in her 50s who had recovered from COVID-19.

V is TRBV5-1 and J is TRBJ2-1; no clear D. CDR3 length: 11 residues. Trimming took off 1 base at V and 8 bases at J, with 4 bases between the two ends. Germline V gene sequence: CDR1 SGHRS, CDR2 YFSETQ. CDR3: CASSLQYEQFF. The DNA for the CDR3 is TGCGCCAGCAGCTTGCAGTATGAGCAGTTCTTC.

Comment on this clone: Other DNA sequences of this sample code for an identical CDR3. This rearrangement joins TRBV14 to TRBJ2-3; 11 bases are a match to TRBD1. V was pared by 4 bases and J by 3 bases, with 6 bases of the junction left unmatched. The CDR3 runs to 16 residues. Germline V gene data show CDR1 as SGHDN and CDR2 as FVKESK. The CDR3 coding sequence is TGTGCCAGCAGCCCCGGGACAGGGGGACGGACAGATACGCAGTATTTT. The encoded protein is CASSPGTGGRTDTQYF.

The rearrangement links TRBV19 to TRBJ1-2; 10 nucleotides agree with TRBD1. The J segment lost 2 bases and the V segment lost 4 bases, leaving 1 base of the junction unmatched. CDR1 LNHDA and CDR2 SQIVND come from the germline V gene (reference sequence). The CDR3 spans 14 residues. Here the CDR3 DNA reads TGTGCCAGTAGTAGGGACAGGGGAAACTATGGCTACACCTTC. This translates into CASSRDRGNYGYTF.

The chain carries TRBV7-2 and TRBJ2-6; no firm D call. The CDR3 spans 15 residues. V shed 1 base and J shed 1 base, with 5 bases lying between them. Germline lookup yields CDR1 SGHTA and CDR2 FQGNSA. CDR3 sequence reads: CASSLDSSGANVLTF. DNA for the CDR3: TGTGCCAGCAGCTTAGACTCGTCTGGGGCCAACGTCCTGACTTTC.

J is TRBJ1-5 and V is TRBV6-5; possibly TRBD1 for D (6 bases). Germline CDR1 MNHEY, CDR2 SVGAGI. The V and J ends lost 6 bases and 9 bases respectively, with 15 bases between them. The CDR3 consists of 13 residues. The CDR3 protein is CASRPTGKGPQHF. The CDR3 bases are TGTGCCAGCAGGCCCACAGGGAAGGGGCCCCAGCATTTT.

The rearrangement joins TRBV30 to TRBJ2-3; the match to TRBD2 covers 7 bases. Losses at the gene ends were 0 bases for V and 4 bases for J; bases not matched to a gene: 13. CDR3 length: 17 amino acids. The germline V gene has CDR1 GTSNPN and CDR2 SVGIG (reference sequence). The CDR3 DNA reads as TGTGCCTGGAGTGTAAGAAGACTAGCTTCCCTCGCAGATACGCAGTATTTT. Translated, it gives CAWSVRRLASLADTQYF.

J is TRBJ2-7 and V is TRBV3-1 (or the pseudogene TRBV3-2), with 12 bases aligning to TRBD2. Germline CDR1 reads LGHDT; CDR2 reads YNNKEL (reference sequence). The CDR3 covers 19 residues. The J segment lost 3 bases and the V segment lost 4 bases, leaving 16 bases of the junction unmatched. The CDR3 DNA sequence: TGTGCCAGCAGCCCGCGGGCCGGGACTAGCGGGTTCCTTCTCTACGAGCAGTACTTC. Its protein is CASSPRAGTSGFLLYEQYF.

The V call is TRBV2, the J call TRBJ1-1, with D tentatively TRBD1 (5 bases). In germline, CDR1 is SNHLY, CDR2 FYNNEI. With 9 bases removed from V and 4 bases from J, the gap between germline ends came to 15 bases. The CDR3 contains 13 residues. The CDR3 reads CASGAAGFTEAFF. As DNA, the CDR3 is TGTGCCAGTGGGGCGGCAGGGTTCACTGAAGCTTTCTTT.